This T cell receptor beta chain is from a study of blood T cell repertoires in COVID-19. Libraries were prepared by immunoSEQ multiplex PCR; TCRdb keeps only in-frame clonotypes and omits some of them. This sample yields 150,000 or so clones, of which around nine tenths are seen a single time; about 2.1% belongs to the top ten. V trimming: 10 bases; J trimming: 3 bases; junction bases outside the gene matches: 14. CDR1 is MDHEN, CDR2 SYDVKM, per germline. This CDR3 has 16 residues. The rearrangement joins TRBV28 to TRBJ1-4; 7 bases match TRBD1. Sequenced: peripheral blood. This clonotype was sampled from a human donor in a cohort sampled during active COVID-19. Here the CDR3 DNA reads TGTGCCACCACAACAGGGGCCGGGGCTGCTAATGAAAAACTGTTTTTT. Translating gives CATTTGAGAANEKLFF.